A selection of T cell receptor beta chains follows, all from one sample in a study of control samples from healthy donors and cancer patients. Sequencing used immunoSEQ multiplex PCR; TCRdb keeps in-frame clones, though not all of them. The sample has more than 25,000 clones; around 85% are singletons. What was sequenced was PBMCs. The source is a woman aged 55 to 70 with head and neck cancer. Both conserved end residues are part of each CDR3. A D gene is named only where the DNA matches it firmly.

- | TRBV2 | CASSSQSPEQFF
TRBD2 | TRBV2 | CASSEGLRGTSDTQYF
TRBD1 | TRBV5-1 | CASSWDRENTEAFF
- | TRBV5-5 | CASSFTGPGNTIYF
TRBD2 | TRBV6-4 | CASSDSAGGPDTQYF
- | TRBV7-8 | CASRPRGDTEAFF
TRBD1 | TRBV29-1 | CSVGGQGNYGYTF
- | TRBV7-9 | CASSPRGGSNYGYTF
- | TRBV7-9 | CASGSEGLETQYF
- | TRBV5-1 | CASSLGVTRRHEQFF
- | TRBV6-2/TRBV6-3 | CASSYSLGEQYF
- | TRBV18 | CASSPWGRIYEQYF
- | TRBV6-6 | CATGTASYNEQFF
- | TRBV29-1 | CSTRQVPPYGYTF
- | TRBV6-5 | CASTTGSETQYF
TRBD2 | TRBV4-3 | CASSQLAGGTDTQYF